These 26 T cell receptor beta chains came from one sample sequenced in a study of preoperative IRX-2 immunotherapy in early breast cancer (dated by TCRdb to between 2019 and 2020). Library construction relied on the immunoSEQ multiplex PCR assay. This immuneACCESS table, as held by TCRdb, lists in-frame sequences with V and J called but not all clones. Of the missing ones, under half trace to an unresolved V gene in checked studies; the others have no known cause. The sample includes about 23,000 clones, with approximately 95% observed a single time. Roughly 15% of the sample goes to the ten largest clones. The sample's treatment or condition label, in plain terms: preoperative locoregional IRX-2 cytokine immunotherapy. The starting material was tumor tissue, obtained after IRX-2 immunotherapy. These receptors came from a human donor with breast cancer.

The genes are TRBV9 and TRBJ2-1; 7 nucleotides match TRBD1. This CDR3 comprises 13 residues. CDR1 SGDLS and CDR2 YYNGEE come from the germline V gene. V dropped 4 bases and J dropped 9; count of bases not matched to a gene: 7. The CDR3 bases are TGTGCCAGCAGCTCCAACAGGGGCCTTGAGCAGTTCTTC. Translated: CASSSNRGLEQFF.

The chain employs TRBV5-1 and TRBJ2-5, with 9 nucleotides matching TRBD2. V shed 1 base and J 1 base; nucleotides not matched to a gene: 5. CDR1 SGHRS and CDR2 YFSETQ come from the germline V gene. The CDR3 has 16 residues. The CDR3 DNA sequence: TGCGCCAGCAGCTTGATGCGGGGGGGCCCCCAAGAGACCCAGTACTTC. This encodes CASSLMRGGPQETQYF.

This chain connects TRBV7-8 to TRBJ1-4; a possible D gene is TRBD1 (6 bases). This CDR3 spans 16 amino acids. Germline CDR1 and CDR2: SGHVS and FQNEAQ. The germline V and J ends were trimmed by 1 base and 1 base, with 10 bases remaining between them. Here the CDR3 DNA reads TGTGCCAGCAGCTTAGGGACAGTAAGAACTAATGAAAAACTGTTTTTT. Translated, it gives CASSLGTVRTNEKLFF.

The chain carries TRBV5-4 and TRBJ2-3, with a tentative D call TRBD2 (6 bases). V was trimmed by 3 bases and J by 6 bases, leaving 14 bases between them. In germline, CDR1 is SGHNT, CDR2 YYREEE (reference sequence). There are 14 residues in the CDR3. Here the CDR3 DNA reads TGTGCCAGCAGCTCCCCCGGGACTTGGGATACGCAGTATTTT. Translated, it gives CASSSPGTWDTQYF. The full variable domain, with the rest looked up from reference TRBV5-4 and TRBJ2-3, is ETGVTQSPTHLIKTRGQQVTLRCSSQSGHNTVSWYQQALGQGPQFIFQYYREEENGRGNFPPRFSGLQFPNYSSELNVNALELDDSALYLCASSSPGTWDTQYFGPGTRLTVL.

The chain carries TRBV6-6 and TRBJ1-4; D possibly corresponds to TRBD1 (5 bases). This CDR3 has 15 amino acids. Trimming removed 5 bases at V and 2 bases at J, with 12 bases between. Per germline, CDR1 MNHNY and CDR2 SVGAGI (reference sequence). CDR3 DNA: TGTGCCAGCAGTCCCCGGGGGGATACTAATGAAAAACTGTTTTTT. Its translation: CASSPRGDTNEKLFF.

This rearrangement joins TRBV5-6 to TRBJ2-5, with 12 bases fitting TRBD2. Trimming at V came to 4 bases and at J to 4 bases, leaving 11 bases not matched to a gene. CDR3 length: 17 residues. From germline, CDR1 is SGHDT and CDR2 YYEEEE. CDR3 bases: TGTGCCAGCAGCGCCCTGACTAGCGGGAGAATCACAGAGACCCAGTACTTC. Protein: CASSALTSGRITETQYF.

The J gene is TRBJ2-3, the V gene TRBV11-2; TRBD2 matches 10 bases. CDR1 SGHAT and CDR2 FQNNGV come from the germline V gene. CDR3 length: 17 amino acids. Trimming cost V 1 base and J 8 bases; bases outside gene matches: 12. Here the CDR3 reads CASSLVSEAGGAGTQYF. CDR3 DNA sequence: TGTGCCAGCAGCTTAGTGTCGGAAGCGGGGGGGGCGGGTACGCAGTATTTT.

V and J are TRBV2 and TRBJ1-2; D not resolved. Germline V gene lookup returns CDR1 SNHLY and CDR2 FYNNEI. The CDR3 runs to 13 residues. Trimming removed 9 bases from V and 0 bases from J, with 11 bases in between. As DNA, the CDR3 is TGTGCCAGGGGGTCCTACACTAACTATGGCTACACCTTC. Translating it yields CARGSYTNYGYTF.

V gene TRBV9 combines with J gene TRBJ1-1, with D maybe TRBD1 (6 bases). Trimming left V 3 bases short and J 1 base short, with 16 bases between. Germline CDR1 SGDLS, CDR2 YYNGEE. This CDR3 contains 16 residues. The CDR3: CASSAQGRGANTEAFF. The CDR3 DNA follows: TGTGCCAGCAGCGCCCAGGGACGGGGGGCGAACACTGAAGCTTTCTTT.

The V gene is TRBV5-4, the J gene TRBJ1-2, with D unclear. The germline CDR1 and CDR2 sequences are SGHNT and YYREEE (reference sequence). The V gene lost 4 bases and the J gene lost 2 bases, with 9 bases spanning the gap. There are 13 residues in the CDR3. The CDR3 protein is CASSGVGNYGYTF. The CDR3 DNA is TGTGCCAGCAGCGGGGTCGGCAACTATGGCTACACCTTC.

The chain is built from TRBV5-4 and TRBJ1-1, with TRBD1 as a possible D gene (5 bases). The length of the CDR3 is 13 residues. V was clipped by 3 bases and J by 1 base, with 7 bases between them. CDR1 is SGHNT and CDR2 is YYREEE in the germline V gene (reference sequence). CDR3 DNA: TGTGCCAGCAGCTGGGGGGGGAACACTGAAGCTTTCTTT. Protein: CASSWGGNTEAFF. Complete variable domain (other parts from reference TRBV5-4 and TRBJ1-1): ETGVTQSPTHLIKTRGQQVTLRCSSQSGHNTVSWYQQALGQGPQFIFQYYREEENGRGNFPPRFSGLQFPNYSSELNVNALELDDSALYLCASSWGGNTEAFFGQGTRLTVV.

J is TRBJ2-3 and V is TRBV5-1; 7 positions agree with TRBD2. The CDR3 loop spans 15 amino acids. Germline V gene data show CDR1 as SGHRS and CDR2 as YFSETQ. Trimming cost V 5 bases and J 2 bases; bases outside gene matches: 8. CDR3 sequence: CASRVVSGATDTQYF. CDR3 bases: TGCGCCAGCAGAGTGGTCAGCGGGGCCACAGATACGCAGTATTTT.

This chain links TRBV10-3 with TRBJ2-3, with TRBD2 identical over 11 bases. The CDR3 consists of 17 residues. V trimming: 5 bases; J trimming: 0 bases; junction bases outside the gene matches: 7. Germline CDR1 reads ENHRY; CDR2 reads SYGVKD. The CDR3 spells CAISIGTSGSSTDTQYF. The CDR3 DNA reads TGTGCCATCAGTATAGGGACTAGCGGCAGTAGCACAGATACGCAGTATTTT.

This rearrangement joins TRBV29-1 to TRBJ2-1; the match to TRBD2 covers 10 bases. Germline CDR1 is SQVTM and CDR2 is ANQGSEA. V lost 6 bases to trimming and J lost 8 bases; unmatched junction nucleotides: 10. This CDR3 has 14 residues. The CDR3 nucleotides read TGCAGCGTCCCCGGGGCTAGCGGGGGTGATGAGCAGTTCTTC. Its protein is CSVPGASGGDEQFF.

The rearrangement links TRBV19 to TRBJ2-5, with D hard to call. V gave up 5 bases and J gave up 1 base, with 8 bases separating them. The CDR3 is 13 residues long. CDR1 and CDR2 from the germline V gene are LNHDA and SQIVND (reference sequence). The CDR3, as DNA: TGTGCCAGTAGTCGCGACCGCCAAGAGACCCAGTACTTC. It is translated as CASSRDRQETQYF.

The chain links TRBV11-2 to TRBJ2-5, with D perhaps TRBD1 (5 bases). This CDR3 comprises 14 residues. Trimming took off 0 bases at V and 2 bases at J, with 7 bases between the two ends. Germline V gene sequence: CDR1 SGHAT, CDR2 FQNNGV. CDR3 in DNA: TGTGCCAGCAGCTTAGAGGGGCGTCAAGAGACCCAGTACTTC. Translated, it gives CASSLEGRQETQYF.

This chain connects TRBV11-2 to TRBJ2-7; TRBD1 is a possible D gene (5 bases). Germline V gene sequence: CDR1 SGHAT, CDR2 FQNNGV. The V end lost 3 bases, the J end lost 7 bases, and 10 bases lay between the germline ends. CDR3 length: 12 residues. The CDR3 protein is CASSFGAGEQYF. CDR3 in DNA: TGTGCCAGCAGCTTTGGGGCAGGAGAGCAGTACTTC.

The gene calls are TRBV5-6 and TRBJ2-3; D may be TRBD1 (6 bases). Germline loops: CDR1 SGHDT, CDR2 YYEEEE. Trimming took off 1 base at V and 2 bases at J, with 14 bases between the two ends. The CDR3 length is 16 residues. The CDR3 region is CASSLRGTGFTDTQYF. In nucleotides, the CDR3 is TGTGCCAGCAGCTTGCGAGGAACAGGGTTCACAGATACGCAGTATTTT.

The chain is built from TRBV5-1 and TRBJ1-2; D may be TRBD1 (5 bases). This CDR3 spans 15 amino acids. The V end was cut by 0 bases, the J end by 1 base, with 10 bases between. Germline loops: CDR1 SGHRS, CDR2 YFSETQ. The CDR3 is CASSLEPGLNYGYTF. The CDR3 nucleotides are TGCGCCAGCAGCTTGGAGCCAGGGCTTAACTATGGCTACACCTTC.

The J gene is TRBJ1-4, the V gene TRBV18; D not resolved. The V gene lost 1 base and the J gene lost 5 bases, with 14 bases spanning the gap. Germline loops: CDR1 KGHSH, CDR2 LQKENI. The CDR3 covers 16 residues. The CDR3 is CASSPQKQNANEKLFF. CDR3 sequence (DNA): TGTGCCAGCTCACCACAAAAACAAAACGCCAATGAAAAACTGTTTTTT.

V and J are TRBV7-2 and TRBJ1-1; D remains unclear. This CDR3 has 12 residues. Germline values: CDR1 SGHTA, CDR2 FQGNSA. V lost 0 bases to trimming and J lost 10 bases, with 9 bases between them. The CDR3 DNA follows: TGTGCCAGCAGCTTAGCGCAAGGGTTAGCTTTCTTT. This sequence encodes CASSLAQGLAFF.

This chain joins TRBV7-9 and TRBJ1-2, with a tentative D call TRBD1 (6 bases). V was pared by 2 bases and J by 4 bases, with 8 bases between. The CDR3 has 13 amino acids. Germline V CDR1 and CDR2: SEHNR, FQNEAQ (reference sequence). The chain's CDR3 is CASSLPGVYGYTF. Here the CDR3 DNA reads TGTGCCAGCAGCTTACCAGGGGTCTATGGCTACACCTTC.

The gene calls are TRBV29-1 and TRBJ1-3; D is uncertain. The CDR3 covers 14 residues. Trimming left V 4 bases short and J 4 bases short, with 14 bases between. Germline V CDR1 and CDR2: SQVTM, ANQGSEA. The CDR3 DNA reads as TGCAGCGTTGCTAGGAATCCAGACGGAAACACCATATATTTT. Translation gives CSVARNPDGNTIYF.

The sample holds one count of this clone. Here the CDR3 DNA reads TGTGCCAGCAGCTTCCTCCGGGACAGGGGAGAGGGCTACACCTTC. It specifies CASSFLRDRGEGYTF. The rearrangement links TRBV14 to TRBJ1-2; 10 nucleotides align to TRBD1. Looked up from germline, CDR1 is SGHDN and CDR2 is FVKESK. The CDR3 runs to 15 residues. With 5 bases clipped from V and 8 bases from J, the junction kept 11 bases outside the gene matches.

This rearrangement joins TRBV7-9 to TRBJ2-7; no clear D. Germline V gene sequence: CDR1 SEHNR, CDR2 FQNEAQ (reference sequence). Trimming pared 5 bases from V and 1 base from J, leaving 15 bases between. The CDR3 has 15 residues. This CDR3 reads CASSLGGLDSYEQYF. CDR3 nucleotides: TGTGCCAGCAGCCTGGGTGGTCTTGATTCCTACGAGCAGTACTTC.

The chain combines TRBV4-1 with TRBJ2-5, with 9 bases fitting TRBD1. This CDR3 has 15 amino acids. Losses at the gene ends were 1 base for V and 5 bases for J; bases not matched to a gene: 5. Looked up from germline, CDR1 is MGHRA and CDR2 is YSYEKL. The chain's CDR3 is CASSQAGTGRETQYF. The CDR3 nucleotides are TGCGCCAGCAGCCAAGCCGGGACAGGGAGGGAGACCCAGTACTTC.